This TCR beta chain was captured in a study of blood T cell repertoires in COVID-19. Study-level background: COVID-19 samples collected from the United States, Italy and Spain covered acute and convalescent phases. The cDNA or gDNA used as material had been derived from T cells, B-cell-depleted T cells, or PBMCs.

In the original analysis: The assay estimated nucleated cells by amplifying reference gene primers. Assay used: immunoSEQ multiplex PCR; TCRdb lists only in-frame clones, some missing. For V, J and clone size, that table is used; D and trimming come from the DNA. The data show some 300,000 clones, roughly 91% seen once. The Seattle site enrolled patients during active infection and followed them longitudinally. The CDR3 is 15 residues long. Germline assignment: CDR1 SGHDT and CDR2 YYEEEE. Trimming removed 6 bases from V and 4 bases from J; junction bases left unmatched: 10. The sample consisted of peripheral blood. The V and J genes are TRBV5-6 and TRBJ1-2; 9 bases align to TRBD1. The clonotype comes from a woman aged 30 to 39 with COVID-19, enrolled during active disease. The CDR3 sequence is CASTTLGQGFYGYTF. The CDR3 DNA follows: TGTGCCAGCACCACCCTGGGACAGGGATTCTATGGCTACACCTTC.